This T cell receptor (beta chain) was captured in a study of vaccination and CD4 T cells after COVID-19 (dated 2022 in TCRdb). About the study as a whole: Six males and four females were included in the convalescent cohort, with two Hispanic individuals, seven Caucasians, two Asians and one multiracial person represented. Control cultures received a CEFX viral epitope pool as the positive control, an HIV-1 Nef peptide pool as the negative control, or no peptide. The time from the second vaccine dose to post-vaccine blood sampling had a median of roughly 72 days and ranged from roughly 12 to 241 days. In around nine COVID-19 convalescent patients and a handful of infection-naive healthy vaccine recipients, the spike-specific CD4+ TCR repertoire before mRNA vaccination was compared with the repertoire after mRNA vaccination. At the TCR clonotype level, an earlier paper using these donors assessed memory CD4+ T cell crossreactivity between SARS-CoV-2 and common cold coronavirus spike proteins. For stimulating the cultures, overlapping spike peptide pools were used, derived from SARS-CoV-2 as well as from the common cold coronaviruses HCoV-NL63, HCoV-OC43 and HCoV-229E. Post-COVID blood samples were collected from convalescent patients a median of around 96 days after diagnosis, with a range of roughly 30 to 161 days. Participants received two doses of either the Pfizer-BioNTech BNT162b2 vaccine (n=8) or the Moderna mRNA-1273 vaccine (n=2). What the study reported, not specific to this receptor: Among convalescent patients, a median about 90% of the SARS-CoV-2-reactive clones seen after vaccination appeared only after vaccination, which suggests priming specific to the vaccine. An increase in the median number of SARS-CoV-2-reactive clonotypes from some 20 after infection to 38 after vaccination was observed, but the change was not found to be significant. Only a relatively small number of convalescent patients were included in the study, and early timepoints following natural infection were not analyzed. In convalescent patients, nearly all vaccine-specific clones (304 of 307) were found to be mono-reactive for SARS-CoV-2 spike rather than cross-reactive with common cold coronaviruses.

From its cysteine to its phenylalanine, the CDR3 spans 14 amino acids. Of all the DNA, just the CDR3 is kept, 42 bases in frame from base 1. At the junction V is shortened by 3 bases and J by 2 bases, with 13 bases in between. CDR1 is given as DFQATT and CDR2 as SNEGSKA, both from the germline V gene (reference sequence). This clonotype was found a few times. Its antigen remains undetermined. Base quality data are lacking; no much larger clone is found one base away. The label giving this sample's treatment or condition can be read as: roughly 11-day PBMC culture with coronavirus spike peptide pools or control peptides (ViraFEST assay). CD4+ T cells from unexposed donors were collected before the COVID-19 pandemic (2011-2018). The ViraFEST assay, used in the study, expanded antigen-specific T cells with peptide pools and then identified the expanded clonotypes through TCR sequencing. Approximately 1.8 million PBMCs per well were cultured in IMDM with about 5% human AB serum and 8.5 to 10 IU/ml IL-2, plus 10 ug/ml peptide pools. Half of the culture medium was replaced with fresh IL-2-containing medium on days 3 and 7. CD4+ T cells were isolated after less than twelve days of culture through negative selection using the EasySep CD4+ T cell isolation kit. As cell numbers permitted, CD4+ T cells from unexposed donors were tested for reactivity to SARS-CoV-2 S and N and to four common cold coronavirus spike pools. Ficoll-Paque Plus gradient centrifugation was used to isolate PBMCs from whole blood, and the isolated PBMCs were then either used fresh or cryopreserved at -140C. In general, triplicate wells were set up for every culture condition. Leukapheresis product for the unexposed donors was purchased commercially.

Library preparation was by PCR. DNA from cultured CD4+ T cells underwent TCR sequencing with the Oncomine TCR Beta short-read assay at the Johns Hopkins FTIC core. Genomic DNA was extracted from the cultured CD4+ T cells with the QIAamp micro DNA kit. Oncomine TCR Beta libraries made from cultured CD4+ T cells were pooled using unique dual indexes and sequenced on an Illumina iSeq 100. The authors processed their data as follows. Non-productive sequences were filtered out, and CDR3s that did not start with C, did not end with F or W, or were shorter than 7 amino acids were discarded. The MANAFEST web application identified antigen-specific clonotypes by comparing peptide-stimulated wells against reference wells and other culture wells. Positive clones required FDR below 0.05, an odds ratio above 5, and productive frequency above 0.1% in at least two of three replicate wells. Cross-reactive clonotypes were defined as significantly expanded in both SARS-CoV-2 spike wells and at least one common cold coronavirus spike condition. CDR3 homology was assessed with Levenshtein distances (stringdist) and unrooted phylogenetic trees (ape) in R version 3.6.1. The raw public reads went through TCRdb reprocessing: fastp at Q25, MiXCR clone calling, in-frame beta chains kept. CDR3 protein sequences are deduplicated, and each keeps its most common genes and DNA. Here the V and J calls rest on TCRdb's processing, not on the authors' analysis. The sample includes approximately 5,800 distinct CDR3 sequences, with 34% observed a single time. Around a third of the sample is in the top ten clones.

The sample taken for sequencing was CD4+ T cells from blood, cultured in vitro. The chain is made from TRBV20-1 and TRBJ1-2; the D gene lacks a confident call. The origin of this receptor is a human donor in good health. The CDR3 region reads CSASGREGNYGYTF. The nucleotide sequence reads TGCAGTGCTAGCGGTCGCGAAGGGAACTATGGCTACACCTTC.